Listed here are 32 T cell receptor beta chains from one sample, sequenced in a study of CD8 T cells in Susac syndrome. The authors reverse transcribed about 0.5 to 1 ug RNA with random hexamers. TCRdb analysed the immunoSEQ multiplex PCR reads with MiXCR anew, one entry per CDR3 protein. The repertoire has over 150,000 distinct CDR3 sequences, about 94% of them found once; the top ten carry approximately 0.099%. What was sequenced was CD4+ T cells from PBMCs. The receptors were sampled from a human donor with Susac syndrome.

Here the CDR3 DNA reads TGTGCCAGCAGTAGGAGCTTTCGAGGCACAGATACGCAGTATTTT. This translates into CASSRSFRGTDTQYF. The rearrangement joins TRBV28 to TRBJ2-3; no firm D call. The CDR3 totals 15 residues. Germline CDR1 MDHEN, CDR2 SYDVKM. Deletions cut 5 bases from V and 1 base from J, with 13 bases between.

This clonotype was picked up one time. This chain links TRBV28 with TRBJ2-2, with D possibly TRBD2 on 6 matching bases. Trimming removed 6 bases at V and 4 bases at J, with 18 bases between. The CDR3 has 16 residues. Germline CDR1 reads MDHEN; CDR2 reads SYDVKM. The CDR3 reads CASSTGGAIVTGELFF. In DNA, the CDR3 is TGTGCCAGCAGCACCGGCGGGGCCATTGTCACCGGGGAGCTGTTTTTT.

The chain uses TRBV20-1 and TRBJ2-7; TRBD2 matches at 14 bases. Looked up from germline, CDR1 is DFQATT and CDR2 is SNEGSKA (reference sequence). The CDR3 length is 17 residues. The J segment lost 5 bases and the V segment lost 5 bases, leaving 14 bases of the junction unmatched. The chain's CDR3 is CSAAPNVGLAGAHEQYF. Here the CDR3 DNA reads TGCAGTGCTGCTCCAAACGTGGGACTAGCGGGAGCCCACGAGCAGTACTTC.

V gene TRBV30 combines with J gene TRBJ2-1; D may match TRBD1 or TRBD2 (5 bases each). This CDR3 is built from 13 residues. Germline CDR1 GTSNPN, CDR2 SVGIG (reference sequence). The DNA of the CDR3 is TGTGTCGTCGTTGGGGGAGTGGGCTATGAGCAGTTCTTC. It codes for CVVVGGVGYEQFF.

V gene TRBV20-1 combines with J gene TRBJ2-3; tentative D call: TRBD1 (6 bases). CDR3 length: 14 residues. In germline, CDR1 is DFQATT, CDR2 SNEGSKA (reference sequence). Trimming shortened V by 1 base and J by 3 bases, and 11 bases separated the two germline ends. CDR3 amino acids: CSARVAGVTDTQYF. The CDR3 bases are TGCAGTGCTAGAGTAGCAGGGGTAACAGATACGCAGTATTTT.

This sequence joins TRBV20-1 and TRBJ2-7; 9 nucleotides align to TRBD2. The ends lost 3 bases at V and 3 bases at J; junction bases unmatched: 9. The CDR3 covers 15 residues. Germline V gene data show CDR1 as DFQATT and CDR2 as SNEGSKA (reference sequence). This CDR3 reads CSASLSGRWSYEQYF. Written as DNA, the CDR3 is TGCAGTGCTAGTTTAAGCGGGAGGTGGAGCTACGAGCAGTACTTC.

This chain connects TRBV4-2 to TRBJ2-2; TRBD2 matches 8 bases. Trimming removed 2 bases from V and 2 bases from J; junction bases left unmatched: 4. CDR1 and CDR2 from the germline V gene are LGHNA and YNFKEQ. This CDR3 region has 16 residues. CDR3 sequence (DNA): TGTGCCAGCAGCCAACATAGCGGGGAAAACACCGGGGAGCTGTTTTTT. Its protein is CASSQHSGENTGELFF.

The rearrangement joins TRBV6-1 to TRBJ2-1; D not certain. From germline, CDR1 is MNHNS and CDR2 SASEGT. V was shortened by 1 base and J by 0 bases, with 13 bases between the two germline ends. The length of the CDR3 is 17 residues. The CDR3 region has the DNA TGTGCCAGCAGTGAAGAGGTGACATCGCGCTCCTACAATGAGCAGTTCTTC. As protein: CASSEEVTSRSYNEQFF.

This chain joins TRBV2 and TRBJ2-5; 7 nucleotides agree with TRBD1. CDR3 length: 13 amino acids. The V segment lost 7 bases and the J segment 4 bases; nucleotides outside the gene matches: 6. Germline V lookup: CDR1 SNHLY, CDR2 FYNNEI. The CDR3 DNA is TGTGCCAGCACAGGGGGATTTGTAGAGACCCAGTACTTC. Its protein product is CASTGGFVETQYF.

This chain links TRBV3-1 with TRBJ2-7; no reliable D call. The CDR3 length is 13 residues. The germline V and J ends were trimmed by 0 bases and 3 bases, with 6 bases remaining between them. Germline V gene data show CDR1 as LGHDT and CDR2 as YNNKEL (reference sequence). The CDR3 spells CASSQDWGYEQYF. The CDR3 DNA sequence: TGTGCCAGCAGCCAAGACTGGGGCTACGAGCAGTACTTC.

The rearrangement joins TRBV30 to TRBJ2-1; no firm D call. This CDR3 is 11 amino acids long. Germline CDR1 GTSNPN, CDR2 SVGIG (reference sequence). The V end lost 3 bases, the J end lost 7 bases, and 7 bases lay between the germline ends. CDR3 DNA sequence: TGTGCCTGGAGCCACCAGAATGAGCAGTTCTTC. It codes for CAWSHQNEQFF.

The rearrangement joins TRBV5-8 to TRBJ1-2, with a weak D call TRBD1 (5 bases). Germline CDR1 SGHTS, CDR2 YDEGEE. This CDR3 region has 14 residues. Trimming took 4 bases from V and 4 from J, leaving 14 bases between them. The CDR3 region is CASSRTGTSYGYTF. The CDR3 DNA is TGTGCCAGCAGCCGAACCGGGACTTCCTATGGCTACACCTTC.

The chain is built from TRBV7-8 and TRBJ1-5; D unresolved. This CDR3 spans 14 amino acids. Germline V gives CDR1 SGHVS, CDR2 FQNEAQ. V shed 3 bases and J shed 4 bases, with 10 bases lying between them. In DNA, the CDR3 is TGTGCCAGCAGCTTGCAGAGCAGAAATCAGCCCCAGCATTTT. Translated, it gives CASSLQSRNQPQHF.

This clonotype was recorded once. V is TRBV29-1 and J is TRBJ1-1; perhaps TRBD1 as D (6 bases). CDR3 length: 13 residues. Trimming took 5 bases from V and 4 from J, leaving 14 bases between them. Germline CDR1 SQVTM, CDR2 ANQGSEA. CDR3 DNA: TGCAGCGTTTCCGCGACACAGGGCACTGAAGCTTTCTTT. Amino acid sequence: CSVSATQGTEAFF.

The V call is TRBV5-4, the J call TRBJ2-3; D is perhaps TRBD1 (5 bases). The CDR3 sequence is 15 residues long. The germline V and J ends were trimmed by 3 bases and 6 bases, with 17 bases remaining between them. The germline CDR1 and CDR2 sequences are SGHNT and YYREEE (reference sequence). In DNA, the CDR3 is TGTGCCAGCAGCTCAGACCCGACAGTAGCCGATACGCAGTATTTT. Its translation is CASSSDPTVADTQYF.

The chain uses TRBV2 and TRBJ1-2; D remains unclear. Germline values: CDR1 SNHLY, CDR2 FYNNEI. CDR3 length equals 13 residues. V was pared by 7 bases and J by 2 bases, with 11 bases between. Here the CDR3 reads CASTGNFNYGYTF. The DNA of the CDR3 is TGTGCCAGCACGGGTAACTTCAACTATGGCTACACCTTC. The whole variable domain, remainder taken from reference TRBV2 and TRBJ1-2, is EPEVTQTPSHQVTQMGQEVILRCVPISNHLYFYWYRQILGQKVEFLVSFYNNEISEKSEIFDDQFSVERPDGSNFTLKIRSTKLEDSAMYFCASTGNFNYGYTFGSGTRLTVV.

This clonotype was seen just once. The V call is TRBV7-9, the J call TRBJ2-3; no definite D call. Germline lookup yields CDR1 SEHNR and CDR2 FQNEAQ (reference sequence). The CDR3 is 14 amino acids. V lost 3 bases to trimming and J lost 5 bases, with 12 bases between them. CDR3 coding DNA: TGTGCCAGCAGCTTTGACCAGAATGGAGATACGCAGTATTTT. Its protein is CASSFDQNGDTQYF. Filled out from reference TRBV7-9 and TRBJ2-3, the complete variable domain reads DTGVSQNPRHKITKRGQNVTFRCDPISEHNRLYWYRQTLGQGPEFLTYFQNEAQLEKSRLLSDRFSAERPKGSFSTLEIQRTEQGDSAMYLCASSFDQNGDTQYFGPGTRLTVL.

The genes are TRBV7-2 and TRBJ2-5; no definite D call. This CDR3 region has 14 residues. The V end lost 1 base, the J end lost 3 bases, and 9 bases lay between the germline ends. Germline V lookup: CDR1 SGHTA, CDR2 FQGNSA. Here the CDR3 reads CASSLVWSEETQYF. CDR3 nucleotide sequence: TGTGCCAGCAGCTTAGTGTGGAGCGAAGAGACCCAGTACTTC. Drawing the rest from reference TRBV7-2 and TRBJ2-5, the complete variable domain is GAGVSQSPSNKVTEKGKDVELRCDPISGHTALYWYRQSLGQGLEFLIYFQGNSAPDKSGLPSDRFSAERTGGSVSTLTIQRTQQEDSAVYLCASSLVWSEETQYFGPGTRLLVL.

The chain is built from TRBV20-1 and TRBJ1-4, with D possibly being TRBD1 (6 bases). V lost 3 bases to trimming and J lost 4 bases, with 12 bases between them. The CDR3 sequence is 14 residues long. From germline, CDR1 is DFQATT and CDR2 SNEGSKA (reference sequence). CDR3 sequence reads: CSARPQGINEKLFF. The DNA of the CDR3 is TGCAGTGCTAGGCCACAGGGTATTAATGAAAAACTGTTTTTT.

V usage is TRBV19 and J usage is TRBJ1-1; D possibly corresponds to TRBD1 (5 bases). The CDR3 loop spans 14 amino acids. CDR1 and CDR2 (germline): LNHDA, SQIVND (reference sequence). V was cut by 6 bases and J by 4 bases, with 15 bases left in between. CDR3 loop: CASRTGPQGTEAFF. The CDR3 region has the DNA TGTGCCAGTAGAACGGGGCCTCAAGGCACTGAAGCTTTCTTT.

The CDR3 loop is CASSAQTSDEQFF. DNA for the CDR3: TGTGCCAGCAGCGCGCAGACTAGCGATGAGCAGTTCTTC. The rearrangement joins TRBV7-2 to TRBJ2-1; 8 nucleotides align to TRBD2. V trimming: 5 bases; J trimming: 8 bases; junction bases outside the gene matches: 5. This CDR3 contains 13 residues. Germline V lookup: CDR1 SGHTA, CDR2 FQGNSA.

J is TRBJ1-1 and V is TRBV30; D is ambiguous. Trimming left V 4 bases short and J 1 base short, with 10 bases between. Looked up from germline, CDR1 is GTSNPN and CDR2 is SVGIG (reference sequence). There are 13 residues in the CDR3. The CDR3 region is CAWNRVENTEAFF. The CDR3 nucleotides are TGTGCCTGGAATCGCGTAGAGAACACTGAAGCTTTCTTT.

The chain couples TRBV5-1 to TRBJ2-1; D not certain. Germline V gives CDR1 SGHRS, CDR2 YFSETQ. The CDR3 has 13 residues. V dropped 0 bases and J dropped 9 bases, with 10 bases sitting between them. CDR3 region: CASSLANPSEQFF. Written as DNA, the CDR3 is TGCGCCAGCAGCTTGGCGAATCCTAGTGAGCAGTTCTTC.

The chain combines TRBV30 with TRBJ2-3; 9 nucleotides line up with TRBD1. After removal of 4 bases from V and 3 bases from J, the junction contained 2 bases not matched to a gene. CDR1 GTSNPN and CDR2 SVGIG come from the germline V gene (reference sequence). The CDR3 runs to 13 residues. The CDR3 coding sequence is TGTGCCTGGAAGGACAGGGGAACAGATACGCAGTATTTT. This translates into CAWKDRGTDTQYF.

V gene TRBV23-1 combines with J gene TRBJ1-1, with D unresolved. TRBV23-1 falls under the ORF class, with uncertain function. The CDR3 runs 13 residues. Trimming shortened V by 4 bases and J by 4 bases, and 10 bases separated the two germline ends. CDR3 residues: CASSPEGSTEAFF. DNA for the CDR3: TGCGCCAGCAGTCCCGAGGGATCCACTGAAGCTTTCTTT.

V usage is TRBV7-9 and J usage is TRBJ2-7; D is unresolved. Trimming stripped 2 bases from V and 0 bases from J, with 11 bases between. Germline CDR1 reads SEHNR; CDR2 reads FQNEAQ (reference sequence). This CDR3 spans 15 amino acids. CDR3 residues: CASSLNVGSSYEQYF. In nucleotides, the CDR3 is TGTGCCAGCAGCTTAAACGTGGGATCCTCCTACGAGCAGTACTTC.

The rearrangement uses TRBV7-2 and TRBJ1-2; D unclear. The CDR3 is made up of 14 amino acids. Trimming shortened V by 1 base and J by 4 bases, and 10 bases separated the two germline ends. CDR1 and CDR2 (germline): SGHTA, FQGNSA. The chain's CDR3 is CASSLVKGTYGYTF. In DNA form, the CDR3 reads TGTGCCAGCAGCTTAGTCAAGGGTACCTATGGCTACACCTTC.

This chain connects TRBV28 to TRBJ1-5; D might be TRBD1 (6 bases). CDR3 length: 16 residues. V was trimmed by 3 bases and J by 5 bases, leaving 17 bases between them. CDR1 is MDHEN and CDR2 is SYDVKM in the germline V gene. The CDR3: CASSFPKDRSYQPQHF. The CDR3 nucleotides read TGTGCCAGCAGTTTTCCCAAAGACAGGTCGTATCAGCCCCAGCATTTT.

The CDR3 sequence is CASSPDGPSGRTYNEQFF. The CDR3 DNA is TGTGCCAGCAGCCCGGACGGTCCTAGCGGGAGAACCTACAATGAGCAGTTCTTC. The chain is built from TRBV6-1 and TRBJ2-1; 10 bases fit TRBD2. The germline V gene encodes CDR1 MNHNS and CDR2 SASEGT. The length of the CDR3 is 18 residues. J lost 2 bases, V lost 6 bases, and 13 bases had no gene match.

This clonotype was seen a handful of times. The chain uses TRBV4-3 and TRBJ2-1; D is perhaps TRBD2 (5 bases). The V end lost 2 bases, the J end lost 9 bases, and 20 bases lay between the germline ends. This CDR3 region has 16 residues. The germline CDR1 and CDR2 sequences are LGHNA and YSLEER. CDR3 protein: CASSQNLASVLGEQFF. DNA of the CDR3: TGCGCCAGCAGCCAAAATCTAGCTTCTGTTCTGGGTGAGCAGTTCTTC.

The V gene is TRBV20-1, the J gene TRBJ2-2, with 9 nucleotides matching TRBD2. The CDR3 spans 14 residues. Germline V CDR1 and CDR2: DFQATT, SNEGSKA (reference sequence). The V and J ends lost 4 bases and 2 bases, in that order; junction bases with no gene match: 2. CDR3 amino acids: CSAKAGGNTGELFF. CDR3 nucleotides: TGCAGTGCTAAAGCGGGGGGTAACACCGGGGAGCTGTTTTTT.

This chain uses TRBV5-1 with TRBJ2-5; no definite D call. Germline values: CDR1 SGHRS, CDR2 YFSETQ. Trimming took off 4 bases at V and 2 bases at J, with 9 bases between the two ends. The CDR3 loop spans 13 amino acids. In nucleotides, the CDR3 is TGCGCCAGCAGCGCGCAGGCTCAAGAGACCCAGTACTTC. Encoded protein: CASSAQAQETQYF.